A single T cell receptor (beta chain) is shown here with its context. What it binds is not known. This sample stems from a study of T cell responses to AZD1222 COVID-19 vaccine. This CDR3 contains 16 residues. V was pared by 2 bases and J by 2 bases, with 6 bases of the junction left unmatched. Per germline, CDR1 MNHNS and CDR2 SASEGT. Study-wide points: It should be noted that donors were predominantly white British and more often female, and clonal diversity was possibly underestimated. Unmutated variant regions are reportedly the target of nearly half of TCRs that are spike-specific.

The data were produced by immunoSEQ multiplex PCR, yet TCRdb's version contains in-frame clones alone and is incomplete. The sample lists about 110,000 clones, about 94% occurring once. This clonotype was sampled from an adult in good health. The sequencing here drew on peripheral blood, taken on day 0 of AZD1222 vaccination. The chain employs TRBV6-1 and TRBJ2-1; 7 bases line up with TRBD2. The CDR3 DNA sequence: TGTGCCAGCAGTGAAAGCGGGACCGAACCCTACAATGAGCAGTTCTTC. Its protein is CASSESGTEPYNEQFF.